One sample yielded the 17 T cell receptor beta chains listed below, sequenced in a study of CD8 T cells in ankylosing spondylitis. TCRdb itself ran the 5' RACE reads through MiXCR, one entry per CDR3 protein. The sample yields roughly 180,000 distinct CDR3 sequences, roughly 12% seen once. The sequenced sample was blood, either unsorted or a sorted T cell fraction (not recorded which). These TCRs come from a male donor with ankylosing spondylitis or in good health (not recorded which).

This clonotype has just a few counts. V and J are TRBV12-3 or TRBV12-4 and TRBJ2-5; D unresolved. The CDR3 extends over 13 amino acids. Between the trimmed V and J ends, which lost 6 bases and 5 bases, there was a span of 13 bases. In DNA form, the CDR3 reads TGTGCCAGCAGACCCATAGGGTGGGAGACCCAGTACTTC. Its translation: CASRPIGWETQYF.

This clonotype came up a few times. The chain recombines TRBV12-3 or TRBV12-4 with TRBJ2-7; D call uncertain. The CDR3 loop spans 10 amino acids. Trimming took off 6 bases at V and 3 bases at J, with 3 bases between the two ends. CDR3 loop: CASSIYEQYF. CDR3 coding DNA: TGTGCCAGCAGCATCTACGAGCAGTACTTC.

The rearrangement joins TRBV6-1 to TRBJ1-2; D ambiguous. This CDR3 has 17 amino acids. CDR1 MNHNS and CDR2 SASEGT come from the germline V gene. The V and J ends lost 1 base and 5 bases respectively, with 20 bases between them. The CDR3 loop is CASSEEGAAPGVYGYTF. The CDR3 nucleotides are TGTGCCAGCAGTGAAGAAGGAGCGGCCCCGGGAGTGTATGGCTACACCTTC.

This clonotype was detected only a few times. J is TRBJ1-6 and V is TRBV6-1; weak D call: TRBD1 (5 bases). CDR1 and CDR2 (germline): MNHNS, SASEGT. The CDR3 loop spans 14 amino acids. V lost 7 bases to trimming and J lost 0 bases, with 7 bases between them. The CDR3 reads CASTGDSYNSPLHF. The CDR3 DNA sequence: TGTGCCAGCACGGGGGACTCCTATAATTCACCCCTCCACTTT.

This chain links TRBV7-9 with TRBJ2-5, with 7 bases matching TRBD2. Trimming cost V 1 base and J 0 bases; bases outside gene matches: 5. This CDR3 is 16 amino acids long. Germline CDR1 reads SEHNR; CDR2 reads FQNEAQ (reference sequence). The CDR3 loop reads CASSLEGGGYQETQYF. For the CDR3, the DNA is TGTGCCAGCAGCTTAGAAGGCGGGGGTTACCAAGAGACCCAGTACTTC. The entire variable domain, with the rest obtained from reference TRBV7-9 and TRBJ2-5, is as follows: DTGVSQNPRHKITKRGQNVTFRCDPISEHNRLYWYRQTLGQGPEFLTYFQNEAQLEKSRLLSDRFSAERPKGSFSTLEIQRTEQGDSAMYLCASSLEGGGYQETQYFGPGTRLLVL.

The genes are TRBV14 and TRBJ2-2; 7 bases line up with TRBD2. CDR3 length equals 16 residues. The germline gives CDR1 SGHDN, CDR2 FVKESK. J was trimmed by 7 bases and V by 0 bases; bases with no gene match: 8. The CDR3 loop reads CASSQDLGGGRGELFF. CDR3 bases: TGTGCCAGCAGCCAAGATCTCGGCGGGGGACGCGGGGAGCTGTTTTTT.

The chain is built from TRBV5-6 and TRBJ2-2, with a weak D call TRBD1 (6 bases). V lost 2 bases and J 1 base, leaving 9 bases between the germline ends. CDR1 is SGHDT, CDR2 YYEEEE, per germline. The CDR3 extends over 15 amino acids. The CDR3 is CASSLGQLNTGELFF. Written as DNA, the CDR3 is TGTGCCAGCAGCTTAGGACAGTTGAACACCGGGGAGCTGTTTTTT.

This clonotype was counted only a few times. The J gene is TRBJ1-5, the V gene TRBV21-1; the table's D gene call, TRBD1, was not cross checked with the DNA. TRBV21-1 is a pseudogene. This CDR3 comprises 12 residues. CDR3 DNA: TGTGCCAGCAGCAAACAGGGTCAGCCCCAGCATTTT. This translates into CASSKQGQPQHF.

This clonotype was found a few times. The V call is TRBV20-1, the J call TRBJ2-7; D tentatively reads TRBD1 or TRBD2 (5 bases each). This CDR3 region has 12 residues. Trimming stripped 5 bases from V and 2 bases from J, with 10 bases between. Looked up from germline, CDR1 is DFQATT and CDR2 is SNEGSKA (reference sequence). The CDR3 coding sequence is TGCAGTGCTCGAGGGGAGACCTACGAGCAGTACTTC. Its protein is CSARGETYEQYF.

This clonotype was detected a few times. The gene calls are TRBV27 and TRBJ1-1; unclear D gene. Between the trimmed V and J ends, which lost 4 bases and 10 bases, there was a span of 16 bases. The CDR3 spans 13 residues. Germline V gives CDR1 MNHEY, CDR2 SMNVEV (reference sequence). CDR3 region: CASSSDHSLIAFF. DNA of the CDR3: TGTGCCAGCAGTTCTGACCATTCACTGATAGCTTTCTTT.

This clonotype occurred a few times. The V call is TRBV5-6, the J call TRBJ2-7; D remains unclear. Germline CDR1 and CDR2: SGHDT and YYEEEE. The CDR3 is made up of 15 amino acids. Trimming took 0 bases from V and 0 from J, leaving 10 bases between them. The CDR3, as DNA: TGTGCCAGCAGCTTGGATCCGATGGTCTCCTACGAGCAGTACTTC. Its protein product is CASSLDPMVSYEQYF.

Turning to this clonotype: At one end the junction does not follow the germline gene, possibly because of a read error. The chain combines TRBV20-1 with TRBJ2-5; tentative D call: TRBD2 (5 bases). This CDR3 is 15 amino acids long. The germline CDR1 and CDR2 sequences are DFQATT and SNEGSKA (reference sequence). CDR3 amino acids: CSAREGLLNQETQYF. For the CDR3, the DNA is TGCAGTGCTCGAGAGGGCCTCCTCAATCAAGAGACCCAGTACTTC.

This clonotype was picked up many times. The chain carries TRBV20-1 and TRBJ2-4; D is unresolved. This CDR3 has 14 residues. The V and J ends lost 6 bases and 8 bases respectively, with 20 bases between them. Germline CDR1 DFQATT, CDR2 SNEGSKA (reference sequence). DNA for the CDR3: TGCAGTGCGAGGTGGCGATTAGCTGGGGACATTCAGTACTTC. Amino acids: CSARWRLAGDIQYF.

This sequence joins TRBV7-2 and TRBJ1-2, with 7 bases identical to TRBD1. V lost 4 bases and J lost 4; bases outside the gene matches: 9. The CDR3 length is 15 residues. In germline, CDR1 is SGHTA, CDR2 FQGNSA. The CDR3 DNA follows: TGTGCCAGCAGCTCGAGGGACAGTCTTGCCTATGGCTACACCTTC. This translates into CASSSRDSLAYGYTF.

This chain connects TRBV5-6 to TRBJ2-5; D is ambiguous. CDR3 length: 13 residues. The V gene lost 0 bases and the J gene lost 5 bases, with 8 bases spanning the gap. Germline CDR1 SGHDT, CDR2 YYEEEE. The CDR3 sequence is CASSLESGETQYF. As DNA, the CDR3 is TGTGCCAGCAGCTTGGAATCAGGCGAGACCCAGTACTTC.

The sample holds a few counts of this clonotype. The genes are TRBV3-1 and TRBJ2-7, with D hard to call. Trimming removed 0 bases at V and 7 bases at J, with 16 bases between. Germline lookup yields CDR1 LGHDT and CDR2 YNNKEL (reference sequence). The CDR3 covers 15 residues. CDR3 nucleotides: TGTGCCAGCAGCCAAGATGCCCCACCTGCCGGAGAGCAGTACTTC. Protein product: CASSQDAPPAGEQYF.

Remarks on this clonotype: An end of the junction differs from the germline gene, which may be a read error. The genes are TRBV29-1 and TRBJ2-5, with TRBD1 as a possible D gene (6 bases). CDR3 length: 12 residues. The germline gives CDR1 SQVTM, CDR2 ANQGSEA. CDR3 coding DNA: TGCAGCGCAGGACAGCCTCAAGAGAACCAGTACTTC. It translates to CSAGQPQENQYF.